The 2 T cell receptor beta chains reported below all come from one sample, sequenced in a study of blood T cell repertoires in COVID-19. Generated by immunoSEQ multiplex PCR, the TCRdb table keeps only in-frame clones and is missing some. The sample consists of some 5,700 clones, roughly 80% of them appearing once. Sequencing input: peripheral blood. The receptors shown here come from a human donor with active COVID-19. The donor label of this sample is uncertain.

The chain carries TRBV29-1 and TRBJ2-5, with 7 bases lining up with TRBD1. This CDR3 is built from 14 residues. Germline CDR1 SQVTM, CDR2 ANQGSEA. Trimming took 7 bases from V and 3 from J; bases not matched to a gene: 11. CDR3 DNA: TGCAGCGGGAAGAGGGGGCCTGGGAAAGAGACCCAGTACTTC. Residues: CSGKRGPGKETQYF.

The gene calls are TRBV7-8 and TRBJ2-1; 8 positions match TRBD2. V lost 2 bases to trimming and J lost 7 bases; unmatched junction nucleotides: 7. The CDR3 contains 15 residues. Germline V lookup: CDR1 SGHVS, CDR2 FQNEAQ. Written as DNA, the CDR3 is TGTGCCAGCAGCTTACCGGCGGGGGGACCAAATGAGCAGTTCTTC. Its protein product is CASSLPAGGPNEQFF.